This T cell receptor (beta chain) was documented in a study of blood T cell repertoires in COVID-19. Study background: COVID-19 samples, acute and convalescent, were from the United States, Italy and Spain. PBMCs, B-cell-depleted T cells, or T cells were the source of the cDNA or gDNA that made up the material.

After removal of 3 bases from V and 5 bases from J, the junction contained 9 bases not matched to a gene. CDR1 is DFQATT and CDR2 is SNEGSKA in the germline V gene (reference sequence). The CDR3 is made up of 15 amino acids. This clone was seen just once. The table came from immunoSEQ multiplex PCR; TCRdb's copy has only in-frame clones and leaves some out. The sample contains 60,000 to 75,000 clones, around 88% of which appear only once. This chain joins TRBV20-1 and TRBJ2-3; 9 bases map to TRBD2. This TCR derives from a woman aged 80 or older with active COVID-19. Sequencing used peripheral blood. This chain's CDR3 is CSASDLAGRLDTQYF. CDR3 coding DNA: TGCAGTGCTAGTGATCTAGCGGGGAGGTTAGATACGCAGTATTTT.